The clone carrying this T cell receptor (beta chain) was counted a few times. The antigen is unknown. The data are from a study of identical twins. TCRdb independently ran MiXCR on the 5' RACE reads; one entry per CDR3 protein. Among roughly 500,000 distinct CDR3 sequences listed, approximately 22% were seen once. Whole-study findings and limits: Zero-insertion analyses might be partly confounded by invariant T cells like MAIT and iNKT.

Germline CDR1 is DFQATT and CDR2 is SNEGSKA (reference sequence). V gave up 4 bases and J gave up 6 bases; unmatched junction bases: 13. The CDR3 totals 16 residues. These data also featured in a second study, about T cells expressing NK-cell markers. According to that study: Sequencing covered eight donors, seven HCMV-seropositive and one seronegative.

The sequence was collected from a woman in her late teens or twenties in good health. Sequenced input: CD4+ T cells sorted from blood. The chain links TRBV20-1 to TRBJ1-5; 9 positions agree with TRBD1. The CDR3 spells CSATPGQGLLGQPQHF. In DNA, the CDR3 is TGCAGTGCTACTCCGGGACAGGGACTTTTGGGTCAGCCCCAGCATTTT.